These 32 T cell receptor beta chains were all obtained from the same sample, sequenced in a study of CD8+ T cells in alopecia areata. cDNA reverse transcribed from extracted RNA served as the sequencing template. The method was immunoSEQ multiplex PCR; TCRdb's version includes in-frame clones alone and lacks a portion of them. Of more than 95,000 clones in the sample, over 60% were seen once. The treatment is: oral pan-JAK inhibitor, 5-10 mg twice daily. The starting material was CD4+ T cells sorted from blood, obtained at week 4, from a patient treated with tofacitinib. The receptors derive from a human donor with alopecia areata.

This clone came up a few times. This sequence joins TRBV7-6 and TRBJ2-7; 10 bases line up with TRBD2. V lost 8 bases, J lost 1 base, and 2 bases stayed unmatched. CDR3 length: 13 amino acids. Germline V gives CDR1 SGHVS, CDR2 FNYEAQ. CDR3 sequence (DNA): TGTGCCAGCGGGACTAGCGTTTCCTACGAGCAGTACTTC. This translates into CASGTSVSYEQYF.

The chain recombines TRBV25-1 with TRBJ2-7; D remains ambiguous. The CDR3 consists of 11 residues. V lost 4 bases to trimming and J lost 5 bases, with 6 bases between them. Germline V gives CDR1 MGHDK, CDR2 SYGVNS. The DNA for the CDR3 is TGTGCCAGCAGTGGAGGTAACGAGCAGTACTTC. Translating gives CASSGGNEQYF.

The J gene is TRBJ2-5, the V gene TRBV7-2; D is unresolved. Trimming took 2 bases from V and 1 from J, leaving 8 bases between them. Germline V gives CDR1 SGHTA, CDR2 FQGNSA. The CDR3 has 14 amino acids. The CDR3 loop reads CASSLTYGQETQYF. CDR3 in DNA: TGTGCCAGCAGCTTAACCTATGGCCAAGAGACCCAGTACTTC.

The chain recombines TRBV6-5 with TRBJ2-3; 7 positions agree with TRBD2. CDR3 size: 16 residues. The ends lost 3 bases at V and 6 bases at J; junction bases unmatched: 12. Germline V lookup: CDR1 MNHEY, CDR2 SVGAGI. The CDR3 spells CASSYRQTKRGDTQYF. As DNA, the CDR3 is TGTGCCAGCAGTTATCGACAAACGAAGCGGGGCGATACGCAGTATTTT.

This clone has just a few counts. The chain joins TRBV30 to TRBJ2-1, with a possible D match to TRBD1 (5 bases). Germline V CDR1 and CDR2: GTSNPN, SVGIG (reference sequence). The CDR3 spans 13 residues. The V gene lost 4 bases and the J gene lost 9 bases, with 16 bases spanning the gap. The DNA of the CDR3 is TGTGCCTGGAACTTCAGGGCCGACCGTGAGCAGTTCTTC. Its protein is CAWNFRADREQFF.

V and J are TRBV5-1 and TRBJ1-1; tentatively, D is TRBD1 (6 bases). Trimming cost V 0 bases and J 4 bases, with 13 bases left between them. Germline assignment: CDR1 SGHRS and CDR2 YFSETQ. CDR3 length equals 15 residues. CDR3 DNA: TGCGCCAGCAGCTTGGTTGCAGGGGAGACCACTGAAGCTTTCTTT. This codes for CASSLVAGETTEAFF.

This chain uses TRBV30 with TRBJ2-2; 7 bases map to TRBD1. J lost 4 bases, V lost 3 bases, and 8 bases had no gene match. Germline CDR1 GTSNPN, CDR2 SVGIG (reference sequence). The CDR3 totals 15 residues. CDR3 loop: CAWRYRDRFTGELFF. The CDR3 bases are TGTGCCTGGAGGTACCGGGACAGATTCACCGGGGAGCTGTTTTTT. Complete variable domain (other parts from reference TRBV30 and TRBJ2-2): SQTIHQWPATLVQPVGSPLSLECTVEGTSNPNLYWYRQAAGRGLQLLFYSVGIGQISSEVPQNLSASRPQDRQFILSSKKLLLSDSGFYLCAWRYRDRFTGELFFGEGSRLTVL.

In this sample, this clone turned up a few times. CDR3 amino acids: CASSESGSNIQYF. DNA of the CDR3: TGTGCCAGCAGTGAGTCTGGCAGCAACATTCAGTACTTC. The rearrangement uses TRBV25-1 and TRBJ2-4; unclear D gene. This CDR3 region has 13 residues. Germline-derived CDR1 and CDR2 are MGHDK and SYGVNS. V was shortened by 3 bases and J by 7 bases, with 10 bases between the two germline ends.

CDR3 protein: CAWSVQLYNEQFF. As DNA, the CDR3 is TGTGCCTGGAGTGTACAGTTATACAATGAGCAGTTCTTC. The chain combines TRBV30 with TRBJ2-1; no definite D call. Germline-derived CDR1 and CDR2 are GTSNPN and SVGIG (reference sequence). Deletions cut 0 bases from V and 4 bases from J, with 7 bases between. The CDR3 consists of 13 residues.

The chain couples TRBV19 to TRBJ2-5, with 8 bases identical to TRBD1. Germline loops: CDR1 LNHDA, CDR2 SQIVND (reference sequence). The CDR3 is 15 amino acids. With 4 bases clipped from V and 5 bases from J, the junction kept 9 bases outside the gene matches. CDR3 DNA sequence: TGTGCCAGTAGTACCCCCAGACAGGGGTCGGAGACCCAGTACTTC. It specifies CASSTPRQGSETQYF.

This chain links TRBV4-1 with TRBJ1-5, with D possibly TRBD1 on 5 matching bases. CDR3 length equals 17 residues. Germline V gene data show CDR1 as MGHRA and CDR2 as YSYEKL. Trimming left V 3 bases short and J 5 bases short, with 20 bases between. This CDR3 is CASSHFLLRGGDQPQHF. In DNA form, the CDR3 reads TGCGCCAGCAGCCATTTCCTCTTGAGGGGCGGGGATCAGCCCCAGCATTTT.

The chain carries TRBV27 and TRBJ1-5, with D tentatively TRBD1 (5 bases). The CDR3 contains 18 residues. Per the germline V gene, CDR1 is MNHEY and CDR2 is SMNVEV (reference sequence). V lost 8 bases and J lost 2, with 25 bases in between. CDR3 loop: CASRRQFQGIDGNQPQHF. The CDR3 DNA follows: TGTGCCAGCCGAAGGCAGTTTCAGGGAATAGACGGCAATCAGCCCCAGCATTTT.

This CDR3 is CAISKGQTDTEAFF. In nucleotides, the CDR3 is TGTGCCATCAGTAAGGGACAGACGGACACTGAAGCTTTCTTT. The chain combines TRBV10-3 with TRBJ1-1; 7 nucleotides line up with TRBD1. The germline gives CDR1 ENHRY, CDR2 SYGVKD. The CDR3 length is 14 residues. After removal of 5 bases from V and 3 bases from J, the junction contained 6 bases not matched to a gene.

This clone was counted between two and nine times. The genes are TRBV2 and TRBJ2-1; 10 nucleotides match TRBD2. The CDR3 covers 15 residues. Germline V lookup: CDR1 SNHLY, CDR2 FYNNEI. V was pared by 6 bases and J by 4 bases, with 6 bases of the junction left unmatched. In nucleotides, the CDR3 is TGTGCCAGCAGCCCTAAGACTAGCGGGTACAATGAGCAGTTCTTC. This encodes CASSPKTSGYNEQFF.

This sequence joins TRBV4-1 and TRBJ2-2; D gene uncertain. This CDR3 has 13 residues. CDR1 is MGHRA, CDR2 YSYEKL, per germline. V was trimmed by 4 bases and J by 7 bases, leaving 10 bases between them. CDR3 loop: CASSPDLGGELFF. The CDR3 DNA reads TGCGCCAGCAGCCCGGACCTTGGCGGGGAGCTGTTTTTT.

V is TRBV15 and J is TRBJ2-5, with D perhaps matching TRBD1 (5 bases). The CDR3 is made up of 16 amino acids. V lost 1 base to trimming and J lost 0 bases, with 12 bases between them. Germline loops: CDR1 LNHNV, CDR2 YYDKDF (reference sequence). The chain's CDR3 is CATSRARGKYQETQYF. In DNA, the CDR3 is TGTGCCACCAGCAGAGCTAGGGGAAAGTACCAAGAGACCCAGTACTTC.

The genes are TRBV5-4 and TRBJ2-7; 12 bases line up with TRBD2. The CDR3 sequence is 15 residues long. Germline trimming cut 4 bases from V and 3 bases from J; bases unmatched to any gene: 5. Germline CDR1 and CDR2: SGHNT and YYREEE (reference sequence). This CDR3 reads CASSEPTSGGYEQYF. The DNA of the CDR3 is TGTGCCAGCAGCGAACCGACTAGCGGGGGCTACGAGCAGTACTTC.

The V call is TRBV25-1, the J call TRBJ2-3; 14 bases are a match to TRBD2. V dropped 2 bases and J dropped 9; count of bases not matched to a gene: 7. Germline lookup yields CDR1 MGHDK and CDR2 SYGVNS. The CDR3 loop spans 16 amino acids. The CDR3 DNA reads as TGTGCCAGCAGTGAAACCGGGACTAGCGGGGGATCAACGCAGTATTTT. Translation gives CASSETGTSGGSTQYF. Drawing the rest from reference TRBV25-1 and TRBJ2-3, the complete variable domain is EADIYQTPRYLVIGTGKKITLECSQTMGHDKMYWYQQDPGMELHLIHYSYGVNSTEKGDLSSESTVSRIRTEHFPLTLESARPSHTSQYLCASSETGTSGGSTQYFGPGTRLTVL.

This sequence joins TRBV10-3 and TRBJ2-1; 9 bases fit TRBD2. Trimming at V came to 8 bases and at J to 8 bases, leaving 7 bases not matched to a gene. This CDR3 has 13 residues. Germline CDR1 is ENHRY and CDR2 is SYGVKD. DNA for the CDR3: TGTGCCATCCGGGCTAGCGGGGTCTATGAGCAGTTCTTC. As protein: CAIRASGVYEQFF.

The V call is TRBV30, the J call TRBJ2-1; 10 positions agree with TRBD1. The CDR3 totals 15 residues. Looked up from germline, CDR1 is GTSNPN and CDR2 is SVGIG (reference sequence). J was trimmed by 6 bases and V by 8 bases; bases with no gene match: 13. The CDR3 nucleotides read TGTGCCGGAAGAATTACCGGGACAGGGGCCAATGAGCAGTTCTTC. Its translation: CAGRITGTGANEQFF.

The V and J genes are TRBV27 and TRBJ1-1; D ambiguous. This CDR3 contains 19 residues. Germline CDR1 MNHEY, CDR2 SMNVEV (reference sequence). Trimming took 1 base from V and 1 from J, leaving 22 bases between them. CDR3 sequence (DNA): TGTGCCAGCAGTTTATATTCGCCCCGGCCAGCCAAGAAGAACACTGAAGCTTTCTTT. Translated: CASSLYSPRPAKKNTEAFF.

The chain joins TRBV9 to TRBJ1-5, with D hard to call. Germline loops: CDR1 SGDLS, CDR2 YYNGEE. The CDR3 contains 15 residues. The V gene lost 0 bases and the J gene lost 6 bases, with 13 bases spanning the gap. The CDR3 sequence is CASSVGAAGRQPQHF. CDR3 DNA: TGTGCCAGCAGCGTAGGGGCAGCGGGTCGTCAGCCCCAGCATTTT.

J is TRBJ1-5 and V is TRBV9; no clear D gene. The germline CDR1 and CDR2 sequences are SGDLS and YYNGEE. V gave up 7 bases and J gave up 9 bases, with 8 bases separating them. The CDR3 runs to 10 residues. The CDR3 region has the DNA TGTGCCAGCTTGCTCCGGCCCCAGCATTTT. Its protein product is CASLLRPQHF.

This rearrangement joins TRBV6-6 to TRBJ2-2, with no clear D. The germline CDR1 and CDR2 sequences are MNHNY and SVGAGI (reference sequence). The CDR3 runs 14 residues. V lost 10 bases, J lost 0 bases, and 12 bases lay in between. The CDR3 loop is CATRQAPNTGELFF. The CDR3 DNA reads TGTGCCACCCGGCAGGCCCCGAACACCGGGGAGCTGTTTTTT.

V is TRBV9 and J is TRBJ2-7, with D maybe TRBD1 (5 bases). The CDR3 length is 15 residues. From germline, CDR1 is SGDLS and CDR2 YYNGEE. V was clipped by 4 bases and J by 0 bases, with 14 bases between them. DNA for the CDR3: TGTGCCAGCAGCCCCCGACAGTATAGCTCCTACGAGCAGTACTTC. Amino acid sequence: CASSPRQYSSYEQYF.

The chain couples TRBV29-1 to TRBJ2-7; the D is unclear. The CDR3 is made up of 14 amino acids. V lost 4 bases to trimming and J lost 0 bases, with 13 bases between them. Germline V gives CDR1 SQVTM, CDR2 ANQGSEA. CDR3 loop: CSVVSDRVSYEQYF. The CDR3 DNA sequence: TGCAGCGTTGTGTCAGATAGGGTCTCCTACGAGCAGTACTTC.

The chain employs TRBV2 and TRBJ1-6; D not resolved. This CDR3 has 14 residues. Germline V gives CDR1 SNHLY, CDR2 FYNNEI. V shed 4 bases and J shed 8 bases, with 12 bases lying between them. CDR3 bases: TGTGCCAGCAGTGGGCCGTCTACCGATTCACCCCTCCACTTT. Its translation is CASSGPSTDSPLHF.

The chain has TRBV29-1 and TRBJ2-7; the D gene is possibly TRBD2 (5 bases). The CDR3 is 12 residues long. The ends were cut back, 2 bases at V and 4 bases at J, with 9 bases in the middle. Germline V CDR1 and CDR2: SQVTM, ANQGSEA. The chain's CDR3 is CSVEREGYEQYF. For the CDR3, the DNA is TGCAGCGTTGAACGAGAGGGTTACGAGCAGTACTTC.

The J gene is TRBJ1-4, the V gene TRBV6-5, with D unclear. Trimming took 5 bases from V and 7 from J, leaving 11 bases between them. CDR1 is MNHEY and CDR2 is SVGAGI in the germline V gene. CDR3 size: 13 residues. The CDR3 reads CASSQGYGEKLFF. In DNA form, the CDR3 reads TGTGCCAGCAGTCAAGGGTACGGTGAAAAACTGTTTTTT.

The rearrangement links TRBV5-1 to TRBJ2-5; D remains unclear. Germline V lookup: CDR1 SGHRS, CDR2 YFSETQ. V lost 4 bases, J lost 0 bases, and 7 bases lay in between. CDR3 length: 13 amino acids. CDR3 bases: TGCGCCAGCAGCGCCGACGACCAAGAGACCCAGTACTTC. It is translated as CASSADDQETQYF.

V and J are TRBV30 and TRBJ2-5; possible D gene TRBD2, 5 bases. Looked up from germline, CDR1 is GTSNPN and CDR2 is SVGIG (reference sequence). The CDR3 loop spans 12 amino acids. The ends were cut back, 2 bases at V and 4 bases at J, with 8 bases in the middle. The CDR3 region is CAWSPSRETQYF. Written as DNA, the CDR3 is TGTGCCTGGAGTCCTAGCAGAGAGACCCAGTACTTC. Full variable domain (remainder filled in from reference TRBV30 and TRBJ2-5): SQTIHQWPATLVQPVGSPLSLECTVEGTSNPNLYWYRQAAGRGLQLLFYSVGIGQISSEVPQNLSASRPQDRQFILSSKKLLLSDSGFYLCAWSPSRETQYFGPGTRLLVL.

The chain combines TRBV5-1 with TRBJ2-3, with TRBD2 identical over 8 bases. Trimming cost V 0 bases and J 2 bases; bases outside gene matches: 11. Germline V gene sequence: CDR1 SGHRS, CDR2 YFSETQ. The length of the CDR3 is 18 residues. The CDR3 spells CASSLELRLAGPTDTQYF. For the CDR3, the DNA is TGCGCCAGCAGCTTGGAACTCCGGCTAGCGGGCCCCACAGATACGCAGTATTTT. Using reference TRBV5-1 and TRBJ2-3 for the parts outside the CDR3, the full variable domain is KAGVTQTPRYLIKTRGQQVTLSCSPISGHRSVSWYQQTPGQGLQFLFEYFSETQRNKGNFPGRFSGRQFSNSRSEMNVSTLELGDSALYLCASSLELRLAGPTDTQYFGPGTRLTVL.